These T cell receptor beta chains were read from a single sample in a study of radiation and T cells in renal cell carcinoma. Repertoires were generated with immunoSEQ multiplex PCR, while TCRdb's copy carries only in-frame clones and drops some. The data show 150,000 or so clones, about nine tenths seen once. The sample was blood, taken from a patient whose treatment included radiotherapy and nephrectomy. These receptors were obtained from a woman in her 70s with renal cell carcinoma. Each CDR3 is given with its conserved first and last residue. A D gene is named only where the DNA matches it firmly. Size tells how often a clone was seen (once, few, many) or the class of an expanded clone, and some rows leave it out.

v_gene: TRBV19; d_gene: TRBD1; abundance: once; j_gene: TRBJ1-2; CDR3aa: CASSRKGPGQPNYGYTF; CDR3nt: TGTGCCAGTAGTCGGAAAGGCCCGGGACAGCCTAACTATGGCTACACCTTC
v_gene: TRBV30; d_gene: TRBD1; abundance: .; j_gene: TRBJ1-3; CDR3aa: CAWLGTGRRSGNTIYF; CDR3nt: TGTGCCTGGCTCGGGACAGGGAGACGCTCTGGAAACACCATATATTTT
v_gene: TRBV5-1; d_gene: .; abundance: .; j_gene: TRBJ2-7; CDR3aa: CASSLDPGPYEQYF; CDR3nt: TGCGCCAGCAGCTTGGATCCAGGGCCCTACGAGCAGTACTTC
v_gene: TRBV29-1; d_gene: .; abundance: .; j_gene: TRBJ2-5; CDR3aa: CSVDSGVETQYF; CDR3nt: TGCAGCGTTGACTCGGGGGTGGAGACCCAGTACTTC
v_gene: TRBV19; d_gene: TRBD2; abundance: .; j_gene: TRBJ2-1; CDR3aa: CASSIGSGGVAQFF; CDR3nt: TGTGCCAGTAGTATCGGTAGCGGGGGGGTCGCGCAGTTCTTC
v_gene: TRBV5-1; d_gene: .; abundance: .; j_gene: TRBJ1-3; CDR3aa: CASSLDSSGNTIYF; CDR3nt: TGCGCCAGCAGCTTGGACAGCTCTGGAAACACCATATATTTT
v_gene: TRBV6-6; d_gene: .; abundance: .; j_gene: TRBJ1-3; CDR3aa: CASDGFSGNTIYF; CDR3nt: TGTGCCAGCGACGGATTCTCTGGAAACACCATATATTTT
v_gene: TRBV6-4; d_gene: .; abundance: .; j_gene: TRBJ1-3; CDR3aa: CARRPGTSGNTIYF; CDR3nt: TGTGCCAGACGACCCGGGACCTCTGGAAACACCATATATTTT
v_gene: TRBV19; d_gene: TRBD1; abundance: .; j_gene: TRBJ2-3; CDR3aa: CATQLQGAATDTQYF; CDR3nt: TGTGCCACCCAATTGCAGGGGGCGGCCACAGATACGCAGTATTTT
v_gene: TRBV19; d_gene: .; abundance: .; j_gene: TRBJ2-7; CDR3aa: CASSILGSEQYF; CDR3nt: TGTGCCAGTAGTATACTGGGTTCCGAGCAGTACTTC
v_gene: TRBV28; d_gene: .; abundance: once; j_gene: TRBJ1-2; CDR3aa: CASSLVGPNYGYTF; CDR3nt: TGTGCCAGCAGTTTAGTAGGCCCCAACTATGGCTACACCTTC
v_gene: TRBV2; d_gene: TRBD1; abundance: .; j_gene: TRBJ1-5; CDR3aa: CASSTPPGQGKDQPQHF; CDR3nt: TGTGCCAGCAGTACCCCGCCGGGACAGGGGAAGGATCAGCCCCAGCATTTT
v_gene: TRBV7-2; d_gene: TRBD1; abundance: .; j_gene: TRBJ1-1; CDR3aa: CASLPRGPTEAFF; CDR3nt: TGTGCCAGTCTCCCCAGGGGGCCCACTGAAGCTTTCTTT
v_gene: TRBV9; d_gene: .; abundance: .; j_gene: TRBJ2-2; CDR3aa: CASSVRMAGELFF; CDR3nt: TGTGCCAGCAGCGTTAGGATGGCCGGGGAGCTGTTTTTT
v_gene: TRBV7-3; d_gene: TRBD2; abundance: .; j_gene: TRBJ2-1; CDR3aa: CASSVSGGPYNEQFF; CDR3nt: TGTGCCAGCAGCGTAAGCGGGGGCCCCTACAATGAGCAGTTCTTC
v_gene: TRBV4-3; d_gene: .; abundance: .; j_gene: TRBJ1-1; CDR3aa: CASSLASNTEAFF; CDR3nt: TGCGCCAGCAGCCTCGCGTCGAACACTGAAGCTTTCTTT
v_gene: TRBV30; d_gene: .; abundance: .; j_gene: TRBJ2-6; CDR3aa: CAYSPGSGANVLTF; CDR3nt: TGTGCCTATTCTCCGGGCTCTGGGGCCAACGTCCTGACTTTC
v_gene: TRBV30; d_gene: TRBD2; abundance: .; j_gene: TRBJ2-3; CDR3aa: CAWRLAGGPYTQYF; CDR3nt: TGTGCCTGGCGACTAGCGGGGGGGCCCTATACGCAGTATTTT
v_gene: TRBV28; d_gene: TRBD2; abundance: .; j_gene: TRBJ2-2; CDR3aa: CASSLSGLAGRTGELFF; CDR3nt: TGTGCCAGCAGTTTATCGGGACTAGCGGGGCGCACCGGGGAGCTGTTTTTT
v_gene: TRBV5-4; d_gene: .; abundance: .; j_gene: TRBJ2-1; CDR3aa: CASEPVGRNEQFF; CDR3nt: TGTGCCAGCGAGCCTGTGGGGCGCAATGAGCAGTTCTTC
v_gene: TRBV5-4; d_gene: .; abundance: .; j_gene: TRBJ1-6; CDR3aa: CASSLESSYNSPLHF; CDR3nt: TGTGCCAGCAGCTTGGAGAGCTCCTATAATTCACCCCTCCACTTT
v_gene: TRBV5-1; d_gene: TRBD2; abundance: .; j_gene: TRBJ2-5; CDR3aa: CASSTAGGGLQETQYF; CDR3nt: TGCGCCAGCAGCACCGCGGGAGGGGGACTTCAAGAGACCCAGTACTTC